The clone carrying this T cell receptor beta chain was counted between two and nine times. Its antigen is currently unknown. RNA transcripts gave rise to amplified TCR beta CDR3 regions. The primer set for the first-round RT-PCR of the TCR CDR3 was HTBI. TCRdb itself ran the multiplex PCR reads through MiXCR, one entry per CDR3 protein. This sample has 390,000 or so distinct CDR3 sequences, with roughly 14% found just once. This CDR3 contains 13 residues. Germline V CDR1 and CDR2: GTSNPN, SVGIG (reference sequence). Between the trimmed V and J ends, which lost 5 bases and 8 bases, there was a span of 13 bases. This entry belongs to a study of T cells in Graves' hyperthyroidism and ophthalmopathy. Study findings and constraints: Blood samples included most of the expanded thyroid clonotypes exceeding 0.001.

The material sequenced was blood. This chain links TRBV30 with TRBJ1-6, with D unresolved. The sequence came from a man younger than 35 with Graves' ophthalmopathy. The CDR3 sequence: CAWVTEFHSPLHF. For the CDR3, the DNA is TGTGCCTGGGTCACAGAATTCCATTCACCCCTCCACTTT.